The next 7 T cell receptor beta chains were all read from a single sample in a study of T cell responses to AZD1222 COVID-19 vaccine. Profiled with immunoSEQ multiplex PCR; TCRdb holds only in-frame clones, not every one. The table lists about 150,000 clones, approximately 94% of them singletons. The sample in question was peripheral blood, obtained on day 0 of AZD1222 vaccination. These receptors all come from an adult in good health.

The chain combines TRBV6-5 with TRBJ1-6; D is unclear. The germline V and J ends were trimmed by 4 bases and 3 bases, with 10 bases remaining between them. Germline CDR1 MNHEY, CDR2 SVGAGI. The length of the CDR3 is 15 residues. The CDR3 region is CASSSAGLYNSPLHF. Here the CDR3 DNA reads TGTGCCAGCAGTTCCGCCGGTCTCTATAATTCACCCCTCCACTTT.

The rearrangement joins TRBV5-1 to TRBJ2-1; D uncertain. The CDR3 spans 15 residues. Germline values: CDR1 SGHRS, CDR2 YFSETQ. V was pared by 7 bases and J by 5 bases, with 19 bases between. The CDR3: CASGWQPPPNNEQFF. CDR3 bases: TGCGCCAGCGGGTGGCAGCCTCCACCTAACAATGAGCAGTTCTTC.

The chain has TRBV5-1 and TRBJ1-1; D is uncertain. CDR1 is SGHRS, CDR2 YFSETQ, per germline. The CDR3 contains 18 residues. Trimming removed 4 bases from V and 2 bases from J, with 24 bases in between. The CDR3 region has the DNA TGCGCCAGCAGCCCCCGACCGCGGGGTGGGCATGTTAACACTGAAGCTTTCTTT. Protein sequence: CASSPRPRGGHVNTEAFF.

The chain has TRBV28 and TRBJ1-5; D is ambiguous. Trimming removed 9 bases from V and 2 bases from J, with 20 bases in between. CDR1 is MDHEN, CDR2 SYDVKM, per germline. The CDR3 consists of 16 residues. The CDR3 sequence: CASLPPRPWGNQPQHF. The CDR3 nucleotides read TGTGCCAGTCTCCCGCCGCGGCCGTGGGGCAATCAGCCCCAGCATTTT.

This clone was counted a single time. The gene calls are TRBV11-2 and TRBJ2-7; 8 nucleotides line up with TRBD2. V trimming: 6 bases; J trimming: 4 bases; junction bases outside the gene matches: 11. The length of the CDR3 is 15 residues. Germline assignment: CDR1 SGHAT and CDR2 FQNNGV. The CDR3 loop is CASRELSGKSYEQYF. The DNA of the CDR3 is TGTGCCAGCAGGGAACTTAGCGGGAAATCTTACGAGCAGTACTTC. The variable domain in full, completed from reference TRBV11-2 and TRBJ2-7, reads EAGVAQSPRYKIIEKRQSVAFWCNPISGHATLYWYQQILGQGPKLLIQFQNNGVVDDSQLPKDRFSAERLKGVDSTLKIQPAKLEDSAVYLCASRELSGKSYEQYFGPGTRLTVT.

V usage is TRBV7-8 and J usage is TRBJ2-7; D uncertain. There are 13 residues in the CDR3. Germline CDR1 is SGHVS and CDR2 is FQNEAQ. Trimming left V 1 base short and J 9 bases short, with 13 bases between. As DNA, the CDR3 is TGTGCCAGCAGCTTAGTTGGCACCGCACTGCAGTACTTC. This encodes CASSLVGTALQYF.

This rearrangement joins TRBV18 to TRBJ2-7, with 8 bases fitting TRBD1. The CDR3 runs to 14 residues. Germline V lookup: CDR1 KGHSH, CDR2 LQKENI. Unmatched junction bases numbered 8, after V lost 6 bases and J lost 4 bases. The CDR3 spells CASSGDRGLYEQYF. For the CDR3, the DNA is TGTGCCAGCTCGGGAGACAGGGGATTGTACGAGCAGTACTTC.